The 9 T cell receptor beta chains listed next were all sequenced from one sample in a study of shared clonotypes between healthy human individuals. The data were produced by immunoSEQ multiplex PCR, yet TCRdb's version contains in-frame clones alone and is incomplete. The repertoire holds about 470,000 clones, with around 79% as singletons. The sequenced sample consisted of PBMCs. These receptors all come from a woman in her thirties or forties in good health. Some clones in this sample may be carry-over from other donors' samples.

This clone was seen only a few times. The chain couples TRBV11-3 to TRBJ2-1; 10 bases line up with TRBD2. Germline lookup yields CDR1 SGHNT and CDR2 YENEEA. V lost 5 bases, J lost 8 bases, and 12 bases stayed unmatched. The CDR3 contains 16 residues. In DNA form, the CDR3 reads TGTGCCAGCAGCCCCGGCCTAGCGGGGGAAGGAGATGAGCAGTTCTTC. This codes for CASSPGLAGEGDEQFF.

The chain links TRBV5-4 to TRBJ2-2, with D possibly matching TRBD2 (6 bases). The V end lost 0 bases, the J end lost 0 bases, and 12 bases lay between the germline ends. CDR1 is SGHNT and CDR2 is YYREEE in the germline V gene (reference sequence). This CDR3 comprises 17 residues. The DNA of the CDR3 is TGTGCCAGCAGCTTGGATTCTAGCGCGCCGAACACCGGGGAGCTGTTTTTT. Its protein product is CASSLDSSAPNTGELFF.

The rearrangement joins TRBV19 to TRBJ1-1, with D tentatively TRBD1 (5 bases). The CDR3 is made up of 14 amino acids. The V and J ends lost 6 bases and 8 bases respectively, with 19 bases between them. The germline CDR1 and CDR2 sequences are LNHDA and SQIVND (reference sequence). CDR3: CASRAGIVAREAFF. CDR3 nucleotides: TGTGCCAGTAGGGCAGGGATCGTTGCTCGCGAAGCTTTCTTT.

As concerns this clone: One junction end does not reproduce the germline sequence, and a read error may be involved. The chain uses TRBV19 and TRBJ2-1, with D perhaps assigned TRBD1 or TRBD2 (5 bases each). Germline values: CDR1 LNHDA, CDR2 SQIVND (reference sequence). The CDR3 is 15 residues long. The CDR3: CASSPWGPYYNEQFF. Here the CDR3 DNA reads TGTGCTAGTAGCCCGTGGGGACCCTACTACAATGAGCAGTTCTTC.

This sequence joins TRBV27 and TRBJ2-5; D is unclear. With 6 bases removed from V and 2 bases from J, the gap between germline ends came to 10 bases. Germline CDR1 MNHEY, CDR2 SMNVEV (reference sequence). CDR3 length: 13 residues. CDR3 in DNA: TGTGCCAGCAGGTGGAACTCGCAAGAGACCCAGTACTTC. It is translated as CASRWNSQETQYF.

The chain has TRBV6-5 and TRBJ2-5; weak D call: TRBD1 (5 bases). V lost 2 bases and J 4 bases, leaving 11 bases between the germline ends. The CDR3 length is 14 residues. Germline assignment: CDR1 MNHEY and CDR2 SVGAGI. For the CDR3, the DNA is TGTGCCAGCAGTTACACCAGCAGGGTAGAGACCCAGTACTTC. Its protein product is CASSYTSRVETQYF.

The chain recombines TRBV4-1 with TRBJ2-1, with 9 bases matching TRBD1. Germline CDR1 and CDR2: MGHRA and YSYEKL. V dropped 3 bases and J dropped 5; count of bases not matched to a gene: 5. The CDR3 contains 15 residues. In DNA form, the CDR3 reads TGCGCCAGCAGCCACGGACAGGGGAAGAACAATGAGCAGTTCTTC. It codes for CASSHGQGKNNEQFF.

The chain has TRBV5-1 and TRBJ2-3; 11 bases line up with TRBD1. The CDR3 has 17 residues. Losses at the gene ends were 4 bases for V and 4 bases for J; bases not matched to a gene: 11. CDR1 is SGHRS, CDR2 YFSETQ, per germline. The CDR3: CASSPGLGTGGADTQYF. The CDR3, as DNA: TGCGCCAGCAGCCCGGGGCTGGGGACAGGGGGAGCAGATACGCAGTATTTT.

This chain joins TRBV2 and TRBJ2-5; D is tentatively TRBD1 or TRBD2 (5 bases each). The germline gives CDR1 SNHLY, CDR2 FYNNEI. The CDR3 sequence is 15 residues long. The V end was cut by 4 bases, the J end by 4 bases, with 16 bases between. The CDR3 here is CASSVFLPGPETQYF. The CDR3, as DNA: TGTGCCAGCAGTGTTTTCCTCCCGGGGCCAGAGACCCAGTACTTC.